This T cell receptor (beta chain) was profiled in a study of OX40 agonist ivuxolimab in advanced cancers. Method: immunoSEQ multiplex PCR; TCRdb's copy keeps in-frame clones and lacks some. The sample has roughly 100,000 clones, 85% to 90% seen once; the top ten hold around 0.16%. In germline, CDR1 is MNHNY, CDR2 SVGAGI (reference sequence). The ends lost 6 bases at V and 4 bases at J; junction bases unmatched: 8. The CDR3 length is 15 residues. General study points: Some nonresponders also had low normalized T-cell clonal expansion.

With respect to this clone: Its specificity is unknown.

The source is an adult with an advanced solid tumor such as melanoma, head and neck, liver or kidney cancer. Sequenced material: CD4+ or CD8+ T cells sorted from blood, taken in a trial of the OX40 agonist ivuxolimab. This chain uses TRBV6-6 with TRBJ2-1; TRBD2 matches 8 bases. The chain's CDR3 is CASRASGGTYNEQFF. CDR3 bases: TGTGCCAGCAGGGCCTCGGGGGGGACATACAATGAGCAGTTCTTC.